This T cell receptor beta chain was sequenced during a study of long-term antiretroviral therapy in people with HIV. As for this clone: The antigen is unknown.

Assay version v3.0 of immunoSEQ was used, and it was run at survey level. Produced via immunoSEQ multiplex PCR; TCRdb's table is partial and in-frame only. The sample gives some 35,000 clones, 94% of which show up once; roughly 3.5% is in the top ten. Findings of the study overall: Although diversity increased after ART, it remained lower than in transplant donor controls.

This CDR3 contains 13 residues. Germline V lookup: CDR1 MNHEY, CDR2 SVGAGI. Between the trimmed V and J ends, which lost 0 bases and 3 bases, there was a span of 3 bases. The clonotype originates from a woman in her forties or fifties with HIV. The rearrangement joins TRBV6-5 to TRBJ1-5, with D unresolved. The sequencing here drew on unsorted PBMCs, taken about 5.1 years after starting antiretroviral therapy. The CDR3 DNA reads TGTGCCAGCAGTTACTCATCCAATCAGCCCCAGCATTTT. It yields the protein CASSYSSNQPQHF.